This T cell receptor (beta chain) was captured by sequencing in a study of cytomegalovirus exposure and HLA in healthy donors. The PCR was carried out with 60 Vbeta primers and 13 Jbeta primers. Authors' methods: As a later analysis found, there were tens of millions of unique TCR beta chains, of which roughly 11 million were shared. The table came from immunoSEQ multiplex PCR; TCRdb's copy has only in-frame clones and leaves some out. From that table come the V and J calls and clone size; the DNA was used to work out D and trimming. The sample data list about 67,000 clones. In the case of this clone: Antigen specificity is unknown.

Findings and limits, study-wide: The study listed 164 cytomegalovirus-associated TCR beta chains. Roughly even sequencing depth across donors was the assumption behind the presence/absence analyses.

This TCR derives from a boy aged 5-17 years in good health and CMV-seronegative. Sequencing input: PBMCs.

The chain's CDR3 is CASGGQGANEQYF. CDR3 DNA: TGCGCCAGCGGGGGACAGGGGGCAAACGAGCAGTACTTC. The chain has TRBV5-1 and TRBJ2-7; 12 positions agree with TRBD1. The J segment lost 5 bases and the V segment lost 7 bases, leaving 4 bases of the junction unmatched. Germline CDR1 SGHRS, CDR2 YFSETQ. CDR3 size: 13 residues.